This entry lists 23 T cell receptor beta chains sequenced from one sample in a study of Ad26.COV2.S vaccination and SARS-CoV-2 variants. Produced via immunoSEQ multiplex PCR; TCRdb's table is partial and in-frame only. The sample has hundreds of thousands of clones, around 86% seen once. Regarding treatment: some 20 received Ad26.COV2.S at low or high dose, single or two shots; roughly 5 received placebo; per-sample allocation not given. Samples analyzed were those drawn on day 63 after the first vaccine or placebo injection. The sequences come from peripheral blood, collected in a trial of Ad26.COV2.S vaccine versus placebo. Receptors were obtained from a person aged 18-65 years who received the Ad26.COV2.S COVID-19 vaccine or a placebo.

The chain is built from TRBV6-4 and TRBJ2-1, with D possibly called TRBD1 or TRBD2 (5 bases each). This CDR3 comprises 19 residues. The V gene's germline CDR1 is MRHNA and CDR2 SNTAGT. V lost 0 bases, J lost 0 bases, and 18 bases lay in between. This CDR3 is CASSDSGDGLPSSYNEQFF. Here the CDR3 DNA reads TGTGCCAGCAGTGACTCAGGGGACGGGTTACCGAGCTCCTACAATGAGCAGTTCTTC.

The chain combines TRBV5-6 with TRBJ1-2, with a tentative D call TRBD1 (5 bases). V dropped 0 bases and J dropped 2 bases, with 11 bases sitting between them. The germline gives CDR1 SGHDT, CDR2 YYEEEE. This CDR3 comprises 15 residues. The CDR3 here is CASSLVETVNYGYTF. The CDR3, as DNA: TGTGCCAGCAGCTTGGTGGAGACAGTCAACTATGGCTACACCTTC.

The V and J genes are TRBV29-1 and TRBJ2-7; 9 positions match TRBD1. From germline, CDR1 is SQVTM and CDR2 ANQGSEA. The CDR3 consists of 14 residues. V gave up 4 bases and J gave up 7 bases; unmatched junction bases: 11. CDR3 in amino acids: CSVVSGQGGGEQYF. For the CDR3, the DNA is TGCAGCGTTGTTTCGGGACAGGGAGGCGGGGAGCAGTACTTC.

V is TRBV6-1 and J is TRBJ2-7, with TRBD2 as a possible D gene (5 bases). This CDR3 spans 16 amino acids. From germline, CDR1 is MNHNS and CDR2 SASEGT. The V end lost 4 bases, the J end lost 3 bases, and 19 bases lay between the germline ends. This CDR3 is CASSVASFDQLYEQYF. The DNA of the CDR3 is TGTGCCAGCAGTGTAGCGTCGTTCGACCAGCTCTACGAGCAGTACTTC.

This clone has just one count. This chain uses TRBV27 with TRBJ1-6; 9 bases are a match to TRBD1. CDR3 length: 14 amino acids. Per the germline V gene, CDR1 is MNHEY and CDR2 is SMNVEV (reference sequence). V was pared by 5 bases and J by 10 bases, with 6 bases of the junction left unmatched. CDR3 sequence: CASSPGQGTSPLHF. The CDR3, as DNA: TGTGCCAGCAGTCCGGGACAGGGAACCTCACCCCTCCACTTT.

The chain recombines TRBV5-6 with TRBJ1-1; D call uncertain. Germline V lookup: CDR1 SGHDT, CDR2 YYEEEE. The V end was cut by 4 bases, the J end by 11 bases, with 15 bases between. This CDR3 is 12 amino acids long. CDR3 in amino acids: CASSHATPPAFF. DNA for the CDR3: TGTGCCAGCAGCCACGCGACGCCGCCGGCTTTCTTT.

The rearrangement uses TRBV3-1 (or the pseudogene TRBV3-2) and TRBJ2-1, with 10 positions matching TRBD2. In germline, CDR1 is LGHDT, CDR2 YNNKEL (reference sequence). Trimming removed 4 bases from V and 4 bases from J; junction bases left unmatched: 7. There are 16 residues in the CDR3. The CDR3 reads CASSPRLAGGYNEQFF. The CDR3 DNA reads TGTGCCAGCAGCCCCCGATTAGCGGGGGGTTACAATGAGCAGTTCTTC.

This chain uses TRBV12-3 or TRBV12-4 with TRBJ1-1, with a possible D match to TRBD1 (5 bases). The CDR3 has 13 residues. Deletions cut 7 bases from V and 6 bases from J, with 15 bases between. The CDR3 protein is CASTDAGISEAFF. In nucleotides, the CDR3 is TGTGCCAGCACCGACGCAGGGATCTCTGAAGCTTTCTTT.

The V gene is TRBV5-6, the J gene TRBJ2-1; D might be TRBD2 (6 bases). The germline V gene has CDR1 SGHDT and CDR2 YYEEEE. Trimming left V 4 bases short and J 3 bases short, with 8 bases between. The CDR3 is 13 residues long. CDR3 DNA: TGTGCCAGCAGCCCGGGGGTCTACAATGAGCAGTTCTTC. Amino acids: CASSPGVYNEQFF.

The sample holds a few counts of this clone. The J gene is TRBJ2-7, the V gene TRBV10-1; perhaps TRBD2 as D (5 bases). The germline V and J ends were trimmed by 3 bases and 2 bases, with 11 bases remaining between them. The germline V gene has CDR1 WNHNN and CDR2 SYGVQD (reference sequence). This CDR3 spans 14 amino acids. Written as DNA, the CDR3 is TGCGCCAGCAGTGACGGAGGCCGAGCCTACGAGCAGTACTTC. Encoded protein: CASSDGGRAYEQYF.

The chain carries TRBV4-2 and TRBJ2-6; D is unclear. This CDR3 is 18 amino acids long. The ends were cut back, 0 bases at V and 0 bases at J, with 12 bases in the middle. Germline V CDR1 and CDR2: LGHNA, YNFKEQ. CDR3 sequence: CASSQEGYWNSGANVLTF. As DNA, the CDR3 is TGTGCCAGCAGCCAAGAGGGTTACTGGAACTCTGGGGCCAACGTCCTGACTTTC.

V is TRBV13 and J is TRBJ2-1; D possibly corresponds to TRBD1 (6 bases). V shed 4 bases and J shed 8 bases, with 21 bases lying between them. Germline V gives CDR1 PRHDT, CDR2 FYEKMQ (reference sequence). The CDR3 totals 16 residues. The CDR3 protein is CASSSTGEGVRDEQFF. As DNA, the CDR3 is TGTGCCAGCAGCTCTACAGGAGAGGGGGTTCGGGATGAGCAGTTCTTC.

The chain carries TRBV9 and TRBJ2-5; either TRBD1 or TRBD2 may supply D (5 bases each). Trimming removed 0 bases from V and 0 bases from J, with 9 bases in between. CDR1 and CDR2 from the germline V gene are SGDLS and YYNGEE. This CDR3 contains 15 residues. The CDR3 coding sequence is TGTGCCAGCAGCGTAGAATTGGGGGACCAAGAGACCCAGTACTTC. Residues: CASSVELGDQETQYF.

The CDR3 region is CASSLGTVGMNTEAFF. Written as DNA, the CDR3 is TGTGCCAGCAGCTTAGGGACAGTGGGAATGAACACTGAAGCTTTCTTT. The rearrangement joins TRBV7-2 to TRBJ1-1; a possible D gene is TRBD1 (6 bases). V was clipped by 1 base and J by 0 bases, with 12 bases between them. The CDR3 length is 16 residues. Germline CDR1 SGHTA, CDR2 FQGNSA.

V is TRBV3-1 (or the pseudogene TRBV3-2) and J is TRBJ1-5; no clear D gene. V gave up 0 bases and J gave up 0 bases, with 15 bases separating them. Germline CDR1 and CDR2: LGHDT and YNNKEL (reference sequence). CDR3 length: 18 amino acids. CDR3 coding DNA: TGTGCCAGCAGCCAAGATTTCGGACTGAGGTTTAGCAATCAGCCCCAGCATTTT. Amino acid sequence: CASSQDFGLRFSNQPQHF.

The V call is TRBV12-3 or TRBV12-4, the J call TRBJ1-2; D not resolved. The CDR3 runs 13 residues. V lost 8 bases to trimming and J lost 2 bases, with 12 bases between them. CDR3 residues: CASLEGLNYGYTF. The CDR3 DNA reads TGTGCCAGCCTAGAAGGACTAAACTATGGCTACACCTTC.

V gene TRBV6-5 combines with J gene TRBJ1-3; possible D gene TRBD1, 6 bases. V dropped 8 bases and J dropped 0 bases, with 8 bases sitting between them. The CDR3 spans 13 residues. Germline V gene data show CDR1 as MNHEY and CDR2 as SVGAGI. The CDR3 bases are TGTGCCAGCCGGACAGCCTCTGGAAACACCATATATTTT. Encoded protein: CASRTASGNTIYF.

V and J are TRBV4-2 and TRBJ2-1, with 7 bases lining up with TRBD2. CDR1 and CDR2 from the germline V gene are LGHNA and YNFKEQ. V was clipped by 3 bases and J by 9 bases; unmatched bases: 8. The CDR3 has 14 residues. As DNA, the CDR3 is TGTGCCAGCAGCCATGATGGACTAGTAAGTGAGCAGTTCTTC. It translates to CASSHDGLVSEQFF.

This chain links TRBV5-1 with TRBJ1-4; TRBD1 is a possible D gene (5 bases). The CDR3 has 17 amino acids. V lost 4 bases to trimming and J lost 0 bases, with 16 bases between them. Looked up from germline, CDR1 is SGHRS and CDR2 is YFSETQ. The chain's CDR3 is CASSPGRGGTTNEKLFF. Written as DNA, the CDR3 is TGCGCCAGCAGCCCGGGTCGTGGGGGGACAACTAATGAAAAACTGTTTTTT.

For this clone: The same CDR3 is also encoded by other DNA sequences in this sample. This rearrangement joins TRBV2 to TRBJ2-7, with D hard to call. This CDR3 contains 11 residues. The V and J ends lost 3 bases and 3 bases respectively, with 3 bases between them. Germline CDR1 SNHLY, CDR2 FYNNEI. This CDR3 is CASSENYEQYF. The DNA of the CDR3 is TGTGCCAGCAGTGAGAACTACGAGCAGTACTTC.

The CDR3 protein is CASSQDRAGNGYTF. CDR3 DNA: TGTGCCAGCAGCCAAGACCGGGCAGGGAATGGCTACACCTTC. The V gene is TRBV3-1 (or the pseudogene TRBV3-2), the J gene TRBJ1-2; a possible D gene is TRBD1 (5 bases). The V end was cut by 0 bases, the J end by 6 bases, with 11 bases between. The CDR3 spans 14 residues. Germline V gene data show CDR1 as LGHDT and CDR2 as YNNKEL (reference sequence).

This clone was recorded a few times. The DNA for the CDR3 is TGTGCCAGCAGCGCTATGGTACGAATCGGGACCCCGAATGAGCAGTTCTTC. Encoded protein: CASSAMVRIGTPNEQFF. This chain joins TRBV11-2 and TRBJ2-1; D tentatively reads TRBD1 or TRBD2 (5 bases each). Germline V CDR1 and CDR2: SGHAT, FQNNGV. Trimming pared 5 bases from V and 7 bases from J, leaving 24 bases between. The CDR3 runs 17 residues.

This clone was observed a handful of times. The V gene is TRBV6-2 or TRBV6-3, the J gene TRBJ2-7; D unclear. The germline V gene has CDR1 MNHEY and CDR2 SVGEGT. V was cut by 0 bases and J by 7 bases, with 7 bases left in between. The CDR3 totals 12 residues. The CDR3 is CASSYSTFEQYF. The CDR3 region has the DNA TGTGCCAGCAGTTACTCGACGTTTGAGCAGTACTTC.